This T cell receptor (beta chain) was sequenced for a study of CXCR3-negative and CXCR3-positive naive CD8 T cells. In the study overall: Across all libraries, TRB reads numbered 120 million to 150 million, with about 1.5 +/- 0.3 million in each library.

UMI-labeled 5' RACE yielded the TRB cDNA libraries. TCRdb reprocessed the 5' RACE reads; each CDR3 protein has one entry and no DNA is given. The sample has some 49,000 distinct CDR3 sequences. Phenotypically, naive CD8+ T cells corresponded to CD45RO-CCR7+CD27+CD95-. A note on this clonotype: Its antigen is undetermined.

Study-wide results and caveats: Naive CXCR3-positive and CXCR3-negative cells shared similar TRBV-TRBJ usage, unlike memory cells. CXCR3-expressing naive cells carried TRB CDR3s more hydrophobic than those of CXCR3-negative naive cells.

CDR3 length: 16 residues. Germline assignment: CDR1 LGHNA and CDR2 YSLEER. This receptor was obtained from a human donor in good health. Some clones in this sample may be carry-over from other donors' samples. The chain is built from TRBV4-3 and TRBJ1-2. The specimen was naive CXCR3- CD8+ T cells from blood. Specified subset: CD45RO-CCR7+CD27+CD95- naive CD8+ T cells lacking CXCR3 (TNR3-). The CDR3 protein is CASSQGMEGANYGYTF.